What follows are 8 T cell receptor beta chains derived from one specimen sequenced in a study of blood T cell repertoires in COVID-19. The method was immunoSEQ multiplex PCR; TCRdb's version includes in-frame clones alone and lacks a portion of them. Among 200,000 or so clones, roughly nine tenths were seen once, and the ten largest hold approximately 2.1%. The sample taken for sequencing was peripheral blood. The receptors were sampled from a man aged 70 or older with active or convalescent COVID-19.

The chain joins TRBV5-6 to TRBJ1-1, with 8 bases fitting TRBD1. CDR1 is SGHDT, CDR2 YYEEEE, per germline. CDR3 length: 14 residues. V dropped 2 bases and J dropped 6; count of bases not matched to a gene: 6. CDR3 sequence: CASSLMDRVPEAFF. CDR3 sequence (DNA): TGTGCCAGCAGCTTAATGGACAGGGTCCCTGAAGCTTTCTTT.

This sequence joins TRBV27 and TRBJ2-3, with TRBD2 identical over 8 bases. Germline V lookup: CDR1 MNHEY, CDR2 SMNVEV (reference sequence). V lost 0 bases, J lost 4 bases, and 3 bases stayed unmatched. The CDR3 has 15 amino acids. CDR3 nucleotide sequence: TGTGCCAGCAGTTTATCAGCGGGAGAGGCAGATACGCAGTATTTT. Amino acids: CASSLSAGEADTQYF.

The rearrangement links TRBV2 to TRBJ1-2, with 9 nucleotides matching TRBD1. V gave up 4 bases and J gave up 4 bases; unmatched junction bases: 4. This CDR3 has 14 residues. The germline gives CDR1 SNHLY, CDR2 FYNNEI. In nucleotides, the CDR3 is TGTGCCAGCAGTGGGGGGGACAGGGCCTATGGCTACACCTTC. Residues: CASSGGDRAYGYTF. The variable domain in full, with the rest retrieved from reference TRBV2 and TRBJ1-2, is EPEVTQTPSHQVTQMGQEVILRCVPISNHLYFYWYRQILGQKVEFLVSFYNNEISEKSEIFDDQFSVERPDGSNFTLKIRSTKLEDSAMYFCASSGGDRAYGYTFGSGTRLTVV.

The V call is TRBV14, the J call TRBJ2-1; TRBD2 aligns across 12 bases. V shed 2 bases, J shed 5 bases, and the junction held 10 bases outside the gene matches. Germline V gene sequence: CDR1 SGHDN, CDR2 FVKESK. This CDR3 is built from 18 residues. Here the CDR3 DNA reads TGTGCCAGCAGCCAATTGGCTAGCGGGAGGGCCGTAGACAATGAGCAGTTCTTC. Encoded protein: CASSQLASGRAVDNEQFF. The complete variable domain, with remaining parts taken from reference TRBV14 and TRBJ2-1, reads EAGVTQFPSHSVIEKGQTVTLRCDPISGHDNLYWYRRVMGKEIKFLLHFVKESKQDESGMPNNRFLAERTGGTYSTLKVQPAELEDSGVYFCASSQLASGRAVDNEQFFGPGTRLTVL.

The V and J genes are TRBV6-5 and TRBJ2-2; D is perhaps TRBD1 (6 bases). The CDR3 is 14 residues long. V lost 4 bases and J lost 4, with 10 bases in between. Germline-derived CDR1 and CDR2 are MNHEY and SVGAGI. The CDR3 DNA sequence: TGTGCCAGCAGTTTTGGACAGACCACCGGGGAGCTGTTTTTT. It yields the protein CASSFGQTTGELFF.

This clone was observed a handful of times. The genes are TRBV7-2 and TRBJ1-2; D is perhaps TRBD1 (5 bases). CDR1 and CDR2 (germline): SGHTA, FQGNSA. V dropped 1 base and J dropped 3 bases, with 9 bases sitting between them. This CDR3 region has 14 residues. As DNA, the CDR3 is TGTGCCAGCAGCTTAGTTGGGGACTACTATGGCTACACCTTC. Its protein product is CASSLVGDYYGYTF.

The chain is built from TRBV9 and TRBJ2-5; a possible D gene is TRBD1 (5 bases). CDR1 is SGDLS, CDR2 YYNGEE, per germline. This CDR3 is built from 15 residues. Trimming took off 3 bases at V and 2 bases at J, with 14 bases between the two ends. The DNA of the CDR3 is TGTGCCAGCAGCGAGTCAGGGTCTAGGCAAGAGACCCAGTACTTC. Its protein is CASSESGSRQETQYF.

The V call is TRBV5-1, the J call TRBJ1-1, with unresolved D. Deletions cut 4 bases from V and 5 bases from J, with 15 bases between. In germline, CDR1 is SGHRS, CDR2 YFSETQ. The CDR3 has 14 amino acids. This CDR3 reads CASSPTPGGTEAFF. CDR3 nucleotide sequence: TGCGCCAGCAGCCCAACCCCGGGTGGGACTGAAGCTTTCTTT.